This is a list of T cell receptor beta chains from one sample in a study of blood T cell repertoires in COVID-19. Sequenced by immunoSEQ multiplex PCR; TCRdb stores in-frame clones only, minus some. The profile shows 90,000 to 120,000 clones, just over 90% of them singletons. The sequenced sample consisted of peripheral blood. Source of these receptors: a woman in her 30s with acute or convalescent COVID-19. Each CDR3 is given with its conserved first and last residue. Fields, in order: V gene, clone size, D gene, J gene, CDR3 protein, CDR3 DNA. D genes are given only for firm matches. Size is stated for part of the rows, as once, few or many counts, or as a class when the clone is expanded.

v_call: TRBV29-1; clone_size: few; d_call: -; j_call: TRBJ1-1; cdr3_aa: CSVTRGGVNTEAFF; cdr3_nt: TGCAGCGTTACAAGAGGAGGGGTGAACACTGAAGCTTTCTTT
v_call: TRBV7-3; clone_size: -; d_call: TRBD1; j_call: TRBJ1-6; cdr3_aa: CASSLTDRGPLHF; cdr3_nt: TGTGCCAGCAGCTTAACGGACAGGGGACCCCTCCACTTT
v_call: TRBV28; clone_size: -; d_call: -; j_call: TRBJ1-1; cdr3_aa: CASSHISRAGAFF; cdr3_nt: TGTGCCAGCAGCCATATCTCAAGGGCGGGCGCTTTCTTT
v_call: TRBV12-2; clone_size: once; d_call: -; j_call: TRBJ2-7; cdr3_aa: CASRFGTSGSYEQYF; cdr3_nt: TGTGCAAGTCGCTTTGGGACTAGCGGGAGTTACGAGCAGTACTTC
v_call: TRBV10-3; clone_size: -; d_call: TRBD2; j_call: TRBJ2-1; cdr3_aa: CAIKAGVDNEQFF; cdr3_nt: TGTGCCATCAAGGCGGGAGTCGATAATGAGCAGTTCTTC
v_call: TRBV19; clone_size: -; d_call: -; j_call: TRBJ1-1; cdr3_aa: CASTPGQSIEMNTEAFF; cdr3_nt: TGTGCCAGTACCCCGGGACAAAGTATCGAAATGAACACTGAAGCTTTCTTT
v_call: TRBV20-1; clone_size: -; d_call: TRBD1; j_call: TRBJ1-5; cdr3_aa: CSASNRGRNQPQHF; cdr3_nt: TGCAGTGCTAGTAACAGGGGTCGCAATCAGCCCCAGCATTTT
v_call: TRBV13; clone_size: -; d_call: -; j_call: TRBJ2-5; cdr3_aa: CASSLWRAQYF; cdr3_nt: TGTGCCAGCAGCTTATGGAGGGCCCAGTACTTC
v_call: TRBV30; clone_size: -; d_call: -; j_call: TRBJ1-2; cdr3_aa: CAWGMDGVNYGYTF; cdr3_nt: TGTGCCTGGGGGATGGACGGGGTTAACTATGGCTACACCTTC
v_call: TRBV14; clone_size: once; d_call: TRBD1; j_call: TRBJ2-7; cdr3_aa: CASSQDRGTAYYEQYF; cdr3_nt: TGTGCCAGCAGCCAAGATCGAGGGACAGCCTACTACGAGCAGTACTTC
v_call: TRBV28; clone_size: -; d_call: -; j_call: TRBJ2-7; cdr3_aa: CASNLGIGFEQYF; cdr3_nt: TGTGCCAGCAACCTAGGTATCGGCTTCGAGCAGTACTTC
v_call: TRBV6-2/TRBV6-3; clone_size: -; d_call: -; j_call: TRBJ1-4; cdr3_aa: CASSYSRPGNEKLFF; cdr3_nt: TGTGCCAGCAGTTACTCGCGACCGGGTAATGAAAAACTGTTTTTT
v_call: TRBV11-2; clone_size: -; d_call: -; j_call: TRBJ2-1; cdr3_aa: CASSLDVEGEQFF; cdr3_nt: TGTGCCAGCAGCTTAGATGTCGAGGGTGAGCAGTTCTTC
v_call: TRBV4-2; clone_size: -; d_call: TRBD1; j_call: TRBJ1-2; cdr3_aa: CASSYGTEFANYGYTF; cdr3_nt: TGTGCCAGCAGCTACGGGACAGAATTCGCTAACTATGGCTACACCTTC
v_call: TRBV27; clone_size: -; d_call: -; j_call: TRBJ1-6; cdr3_aa: CASSFGAPYNSPLHF; cdr3_nt: TGTGCCAGCAGTTTTGGGGCCCCCTATAATTCACCCCTCCACTTT
v_call: TRBV4-2; clone_size: -; d_call: -; j_call: TRBJ1-6; cdr3_aa: CASSQDPNNSPLHF; cdr3_nt: TGTGCCAGCAGCCAAGATCCCAATAATTCACCCCTCCACTTT
v_call: TRBV2; clone_size: few; d_call: TRBD2; j_call: TRBJ2-7; cdr3_aa: CASSEEGGGPYEQYF; cdr3_nt: TGTGCCAGCAGTGAAGAAGGCGGGGGTCCCTACGAGCAGTACTTC
v_call: TRBV21-1; clone_size: -; d_call: -; j_call: TRBJ2-7; cdr3_aa: CASSILQGPYEQYF; cdr3_nt: TGTGCCAGCAGCATTCTACAGGGACCCTACGAGCAGTACTTC